This TCR beta chain was obtained from a study of blood T cell repertoires in COVID-19. TCRdb's table, derived via immunoSEQ multiplex PCR, lists solely in-frame clones and lacks some. The table shows 65,000 to 95,000 clones, with roughly 78% occurring only once. This clone turned up a few times. The TCR was taken from a man aged 55-75 years with COVID-19, enrolled during active disease. Source material: peripheral blood.

In nucleotides, the CDR3 is TGCGCCAGCAGCTTTATAAGCGGACCCCAAGAGACCCAGTACTTC. Translated, it gives CASSFISGPQETQYF. The rearrangement joins TRBV5-1 to TRBJ2-5, with D perhaps TRBD2 (5 bases). The germline V gene has CDR1 SGHRS and CDR2 YFSETQ. The ends were cut back, 2 bases at V and 1 base at J, with 12 bases in the middle. This CDR3 has 15 amino acids.